The 14 T cell receptor beta chains below all came from one sample that was sequenced in a study of cytomegalovirus exposure and HLA in healthy donors. 13 Jbeta primers and 60 Vbeta primers were used for the PCR. The protocol was immunoSEQ multiplex PCR, while the TCRdb copy is restricted to in-frame clones and leaves out a portion. The sample lists some 200,000 clones; roughly 74% were seen once. The sequencing input was PBMCs. Every receptor here comes from a woman in her 30s in good health and CMV-seronegative.

This clone was counted a few times. The V gene is TRBV9, the J gene TRBJ2-2, with 8 bases aligning to TRBD1. Germline V gene data show CDR1 as SGDLS and CDR2 as YYNGEE. This CDR3 comprises 15 residues. J was trimmed by 5 bases and V by 0 bases; bases with no gene match: 3. The CDR3 is CASSVEQGGTGELFF. The CDR3 DNA reads as TGTGCCAGCAGCGTAGAACAGGGGGGAACCGGGGAGCTGTTTTTT.

This clone was observed once. This chain uses TRBV11-2 with TRBJ2-5; TRBD2 aligns across 14 bases. Judging by the DNA end, TRBJ2-7 fits better; the J call may be wrong. This CDR3 region has 15 residues. Looked up from germline, CDR1 is SGHAT and CDR2 is FQNNGV. Here the CDR3 reads CASRGGLAGVHEQYF. DNA for the CDR3: TGTGCCAGCAGGGGGGGACTAGCGGGAGTCCACGAGCAGTACTTC.

The genes are TRBV27 and TRBJ2-3; perhaps TRBD1 as D (5 bases). Per germline, CDR1 MNHEY and CDR2 SMNVEV (reference sequence). The CDR3 spans 14 residues. V was trimmed by 2 bases and J by 8 bases, leaving 14 bases between them. This CDR3 reads CASSLQVDQGTQYF. The CDR3, as DNA: TGTGCCAGCAGTTTACAAGTCGATCAGGGTACGCAGTATTTT.

This clone showed up just once. V usage is TRBV4-3 and J usage is TRBJ2-1; D gene ambiguous. The CDR3 loop spans 15 amino acids. Trimming removed 0 bases from V and 2 bases from J, with 8 bases in between. Germline V gene sequence: CDR1 LGHNA, CDR2 YSLEER. In DNA, the CDR3 is TGCGCCAGCAGCCAAGATTACTCCACCTACAATGAGCAGTTCTTC. Its protein product is CASSQDYSTYNEQFF.

This chain joins TRBV9 and TRBJ2-5, with D hard to call. CDR3 length equals 15 residues. Germline V gene lookup returns CDR1 SGDLS and CDR2 YYNGEE. Trimming took 0 bases from V and 2 from J, leaving 11 bases between them. CDR3 amino acids: CASSVAQARQETQYF. The CDR3 region has the DNA TGTGCCAGCAGCGTAGCTCAAGCGCGACAAGAGACCCAGTACTTC.

The J gene is TRBJ1-6, the V gene TRBV6-1; D gene unclear. CDR1 and CDR2 from the germline V gene are MNHNS and SASEGT. CDR3 length equals 15 residues. V gave up 6 bases and J gave up 3 bases, with 12 bases separating them. In DNA, the CDR3 is TGTGCCAGCAGGGTCATGAGGTACTATAATTCACCCCTCCACTTT. Protein: CASRVMRYYNSPLHF.

This chain connects TRBV11-2 to TRBJ1-5, with 7 bases matching TRBD1. V shed 5 bases and J 1 base; nucleotides not matched to a gene: 5. The germline CDR1 and CDR2 sequences are SGHAT and FQNNGV. The CDR3 is 15 residues long. DNA of the CDR3: TGTGCCAGCAGCGCACAGGGGCTAAGCAATCAGCCCCAGCATTTT. Its translation: CASSAQGLSNQPQHF.

The chain uses TRBV10-3 and TRBJ1-6, with D tentatively TRBD1 (6 bases). Trimming stripped 1 base from V and 10 bases from J, with 17 bases between. The CDR3 consists of 16 residues. Germline CDR1 is ENHRY and CDR2 is SYGVKD. The CDR3 protein is CAISELTGGAQSPLHF. In DNA, the CDR3 is TGTGCCATCAGTGAGTTGACGGGGGGGGCACAGTCACCCCTCCACTTT.

The genes are TRBV21-1 and TRBJ1-2; TRBD1 is the table's D call, not checked against the DNA. TRBV21-1 is designated a pseudogene. CDR3 length: 14 amino acids. The CDR3 coding sequence is TGTGCCAGCAGCAAAGCGTGGGGCTTCTATGGCTACACCTTC. The encoded protein is CASSKAWGFYGYTF.

The V and J genes are TRBV2 and TRBJ1-5; D gene ambiguous. This CDR3 contains 13 residues. V dropped 7 bases and J dropped 5 bases, with 12 bases sitting between them. Germline loops: CDR1 SNHLY, CDR2 FYNNEI. This CDR3 reads CASTVQKYQPQHF. As DNA, the CDR3 is TGTGCCAGCACGGTACAGAAGTATCAGCCCCAGCATTTT.

This chain links TRBV2 with TRBJ1-5; D is ambiguous. Per the germline V gene, CDR1 is SNHLY and CDR2 is FYNNEI. The CDR3 is 14 amino acids. V lost 6 bases and J 2 bases, leaving 11 bases between the germline ends. The CDR3 spells CASRRGNGNQPQHF. In DNA, the CDR3 is TGTGCCAGCAGGAGAGGGAACGGCAATCAGCCCCAGCATTTT. Looking up the rest from reference TRBV2 and TRBJ1-5 gives the full variable domain: EPEVTQTPSHQVTQMGQEVILRCVPISNHLYFYWYRQILGQKVEFLVSFYNNEISEKSEIFDDQFSVERPDGSNFTLKIRSTKLEDSAMYFCASRRGNGNQPQHFGDGTRLSIL.

The sample holds one count of this clone. This rearrangement joins TRBV18 to TRBJ1-5; a weak D match, TRBD1 (5 bases). Trimming cost V 3 bases and J 2 bases, with 14 bases left between them. The germline V gene encodes CDR1 KGHSH and CDR2 LQKENI. This CDR3 is built from 16 residues. CDR3 nucleotide sequence: TGTGCCAGCTCACCGCTGGACACGATGGGCAATCAGCCCCAGCATTTT. It encodes CASSPLDTMGNQPQHF.

The chain is built from TRBV29-1 and TRBJ1-5; 7 bases agree with TRBD1. With 6 bases clipped from V and 6 bases from J, the junction kept 8 bases outside the gene matches. CDR3 length equals 13 residues. CDR1 and CDR2 from the germline V gene are SQVTM and ANQGSEA. The CDR3 region is CSVGGHRGQPQHF. CDR3 nucleotides: TGCAGCGTGGGGGGCCACAGGGGTCAGCCCCAGCATTTT.

The chain is built from TRBV27 and TRBJ2-2, with 8 bases matching TRBD1. J lost 0 bases, V lost 6 bases, and 0 bases had no gene match. The CDR3 covers 14 residues. Per the germline V gene, CDR1 is MNHEY and CDR2 is SMNVEV (reference sequence). CDR3 coding DNA: TGTGCCAGCAGGGACAGGGCGAACACCGGGGAGCTGTTTTTT. Translation: CASRDRANTGELFF.